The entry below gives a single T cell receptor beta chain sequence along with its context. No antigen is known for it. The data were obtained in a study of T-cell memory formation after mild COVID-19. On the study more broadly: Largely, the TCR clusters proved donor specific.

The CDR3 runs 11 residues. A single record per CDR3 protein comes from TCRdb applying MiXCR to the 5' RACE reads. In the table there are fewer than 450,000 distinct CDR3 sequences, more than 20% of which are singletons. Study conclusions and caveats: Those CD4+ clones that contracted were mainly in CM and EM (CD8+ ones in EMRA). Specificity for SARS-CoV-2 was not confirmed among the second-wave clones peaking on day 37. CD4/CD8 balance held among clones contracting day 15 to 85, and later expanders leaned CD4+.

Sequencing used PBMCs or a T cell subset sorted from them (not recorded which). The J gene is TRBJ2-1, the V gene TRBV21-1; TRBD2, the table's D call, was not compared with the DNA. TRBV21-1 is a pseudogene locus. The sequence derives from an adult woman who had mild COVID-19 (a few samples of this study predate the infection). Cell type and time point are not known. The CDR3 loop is CASSEGTSKFF. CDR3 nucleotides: TGTGCCAGCAGCGAGGGGACTAGCAAGTTCTTC.